Listed here is a single T cell receptor (beta chain). These data are taken from a study of OX40 agonist ivuxolimab in advanced cancers. Here immunoSEQ multiplex PCR was the method, and the copy in TCRdb shows in-frame clones only, minus some. Among about 48,000 clones, approximately 89% were seen once, and the ten largest hold 6% to 7%. V shed 6 bases, J shed 2 bases, and the junction held 8 bases outside the gene matches. The CDR3 runs to 16 residues. CDR1 LNHNV and CDR2 YYDKDF come from the germline V gene (reference sequence). The starting material was CD4+ or CD8+ T cells sorted from blood, obtained in a trial of the OX40 agonist ivuxolimab. The chain is built from TRBV15 and TRBJ2-5; TRBD2 matches 11 bases. The TCR originated in an adult with an advanced solid tumor such as melanoma, head and neck, liver or kidney cancer. CDR3 sequence: CATRKSSGREQETQYF. CDR3 sequence (DNA): TGTGCCACCAGAAAAAGTAGCGGGAGGGAACAAGAGACCCAGTACTTC.